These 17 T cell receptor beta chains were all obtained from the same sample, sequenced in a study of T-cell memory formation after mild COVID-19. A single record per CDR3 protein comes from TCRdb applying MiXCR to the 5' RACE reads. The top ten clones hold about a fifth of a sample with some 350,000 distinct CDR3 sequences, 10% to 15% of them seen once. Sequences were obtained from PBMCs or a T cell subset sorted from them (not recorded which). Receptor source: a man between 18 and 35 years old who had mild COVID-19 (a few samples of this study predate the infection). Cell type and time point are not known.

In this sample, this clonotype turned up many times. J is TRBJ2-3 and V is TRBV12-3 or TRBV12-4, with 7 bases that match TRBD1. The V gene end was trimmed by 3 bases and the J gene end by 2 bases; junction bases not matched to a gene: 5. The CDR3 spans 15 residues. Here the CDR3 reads CASSFLRGYTDTQYF. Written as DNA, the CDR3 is TGTGCCAGCAGTTTCCTCAGGGGGTACACAGATACGCAGTATTTT.

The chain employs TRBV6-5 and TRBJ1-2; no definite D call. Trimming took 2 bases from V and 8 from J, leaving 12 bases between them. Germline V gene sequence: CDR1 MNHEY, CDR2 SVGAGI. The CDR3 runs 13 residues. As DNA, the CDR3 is TGTGCCAGCAGTTACCACAGTCTGGACGGCTACACCTTC. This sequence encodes CASSYHSLDGYTF.

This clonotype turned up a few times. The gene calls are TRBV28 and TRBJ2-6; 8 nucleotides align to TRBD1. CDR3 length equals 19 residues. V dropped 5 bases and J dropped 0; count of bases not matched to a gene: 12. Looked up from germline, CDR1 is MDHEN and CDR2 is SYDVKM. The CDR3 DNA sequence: TGTGCCAGCAGTCCACACCCGGACAGGGCCAACTCTGGGGCCAACGTCCTGACTTTC. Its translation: CASSPHPDRANSGANVLTF. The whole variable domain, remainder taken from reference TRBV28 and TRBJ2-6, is DVKVTQSSRYLVKRTGEKVFLECVQDMDHENMFWYRQDPGLGLRLIYFSYDVKMKEKGDIPEGYSVSREKKERFSLILESASTNQTSMYLCASSPHPDRANSGANVLTFGAGSRLTVL.

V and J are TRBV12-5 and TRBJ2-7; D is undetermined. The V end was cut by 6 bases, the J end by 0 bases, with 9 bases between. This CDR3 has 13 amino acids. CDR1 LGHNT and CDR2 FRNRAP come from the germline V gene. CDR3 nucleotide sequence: TGTGCTAGTGGACCCGCGGCCTCCTACGAGCAGTACTTC. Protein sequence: CASGPAASYEQYF.

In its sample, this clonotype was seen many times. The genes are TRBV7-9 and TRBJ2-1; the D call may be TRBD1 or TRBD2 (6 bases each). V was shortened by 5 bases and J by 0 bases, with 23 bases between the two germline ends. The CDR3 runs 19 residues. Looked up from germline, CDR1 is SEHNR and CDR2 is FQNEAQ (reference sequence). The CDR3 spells CASSPRDGTGASSYNEQFF. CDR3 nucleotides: TGTGCCAGCAGCCCACGCGACGGTACGGGGGCCAGCTCCTACAATGAGCAGTTCTTC.

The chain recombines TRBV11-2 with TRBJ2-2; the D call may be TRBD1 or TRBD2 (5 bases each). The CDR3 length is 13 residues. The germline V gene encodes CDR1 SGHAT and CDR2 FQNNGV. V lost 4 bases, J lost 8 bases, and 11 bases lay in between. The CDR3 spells CASSSGALGELFF. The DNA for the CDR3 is TGTGCCAGCAGCTCCGGGGCGCTAGGGGAGCTGTTTTTT.

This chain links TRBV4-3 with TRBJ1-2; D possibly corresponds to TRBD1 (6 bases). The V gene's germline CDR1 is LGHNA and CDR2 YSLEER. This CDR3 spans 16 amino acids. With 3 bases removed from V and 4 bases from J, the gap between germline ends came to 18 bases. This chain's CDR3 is CASSHGGASLVYGYTF. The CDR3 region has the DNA TGCGCCAGCAGCCATGGGGGGGCCAGTCTGGTCTATGGCTACACCTTC.

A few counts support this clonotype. CDR3 sequence reads: CASSFWDRDNEQFF. CDR3 in DNA: TGTGCCAGCAGCTTTTGGGACAGAGACAATGAGCAGTTCTTC. The rearrangement joins TRBV7-9 to TRBJ2-1, with 7 nucleotides matching TRBD1. The ends lost 3 bases at V and 5 bases at J; junction bases unmatched: 4. Germline-derived CDR1 and CDR2 are SEHNR and FQNEAQ (reference sequence). The CDR3 loop spans 14 amino acids.

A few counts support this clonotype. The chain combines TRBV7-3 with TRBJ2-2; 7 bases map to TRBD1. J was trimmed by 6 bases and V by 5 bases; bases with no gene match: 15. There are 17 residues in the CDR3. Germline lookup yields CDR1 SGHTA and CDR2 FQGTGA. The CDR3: CASSIIRTGQAPGELFF. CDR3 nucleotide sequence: TGTGCCAGCAGCATCATTAGGACAGGACAGGCCCCCGGGGAGCTGTTTTTT.

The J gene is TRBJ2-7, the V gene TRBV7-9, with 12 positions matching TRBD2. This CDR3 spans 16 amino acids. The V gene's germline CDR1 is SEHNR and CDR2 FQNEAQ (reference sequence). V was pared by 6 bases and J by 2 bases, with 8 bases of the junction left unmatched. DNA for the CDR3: TGTGCCAGCAGTCCTAGACTAGCGGGGGCGACCTACGAGCAGTACTTC. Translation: CASSPRLAGATYEQYF.

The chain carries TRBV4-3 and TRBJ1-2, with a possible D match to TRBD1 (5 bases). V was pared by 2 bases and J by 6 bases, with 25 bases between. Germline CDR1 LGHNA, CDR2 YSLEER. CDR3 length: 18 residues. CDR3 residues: CASSQRPGGKVIDHGYTF. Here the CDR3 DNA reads TGCGCCAGCAGCCAACGACCGGGGGGAAAAGTGATCGACCATGGCTACACCTTC.

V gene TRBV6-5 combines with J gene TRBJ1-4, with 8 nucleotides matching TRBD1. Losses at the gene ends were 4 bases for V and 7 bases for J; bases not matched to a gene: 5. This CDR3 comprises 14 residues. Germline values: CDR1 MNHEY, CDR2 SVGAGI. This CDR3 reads CASSFSGTGEKLFF. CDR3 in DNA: TGTGCCAGCAGTTTTTCCGGGACAGGTGAAAAACTGTTTTTT.

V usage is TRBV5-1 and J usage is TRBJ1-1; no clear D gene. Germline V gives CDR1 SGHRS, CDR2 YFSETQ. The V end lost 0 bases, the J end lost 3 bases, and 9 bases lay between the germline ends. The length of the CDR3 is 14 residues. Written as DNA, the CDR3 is TGCGCCAGCAGCTTGGAGGGCGGTTACACTGAAGCTTTCTTT. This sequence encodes CASSLEGGYTEAFF.

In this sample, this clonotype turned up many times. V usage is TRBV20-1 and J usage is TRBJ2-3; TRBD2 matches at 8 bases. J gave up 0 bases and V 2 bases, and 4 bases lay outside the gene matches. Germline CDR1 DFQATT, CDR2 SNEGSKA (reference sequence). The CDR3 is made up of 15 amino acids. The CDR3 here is CSARYPGGSTDTQYF. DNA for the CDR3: TGCAGTGCTAGATACCCGGGGGGGAGCACAGATACGCAGTATTTT.

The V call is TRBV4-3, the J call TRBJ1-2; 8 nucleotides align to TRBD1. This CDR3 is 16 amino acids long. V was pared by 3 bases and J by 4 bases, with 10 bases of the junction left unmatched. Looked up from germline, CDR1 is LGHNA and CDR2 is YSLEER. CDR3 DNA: TGCGCCAGCAGCCAGGGAGGACAGGGAATCCCCTATGGCTACACCTTC. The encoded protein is CASSQGGQGIPYGYTF.

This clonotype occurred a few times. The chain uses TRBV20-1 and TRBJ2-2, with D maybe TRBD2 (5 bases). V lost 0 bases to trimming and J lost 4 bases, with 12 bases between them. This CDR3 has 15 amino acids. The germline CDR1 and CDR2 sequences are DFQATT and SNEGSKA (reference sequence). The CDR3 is CSAREPSGPTGELFF. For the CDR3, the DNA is TGCAGTGCTAGAGAACCGAGCGGACCCACCGGGGAGCTGTTTTTT.

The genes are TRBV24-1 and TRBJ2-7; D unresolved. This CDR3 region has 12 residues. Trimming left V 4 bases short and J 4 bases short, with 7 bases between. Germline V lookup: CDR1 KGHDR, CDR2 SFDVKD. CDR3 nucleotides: TGTGCCACCAGTGACCCCAGATACGAGCAGTACGTC. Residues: CATSDPRYEQYV.